This TCR beta chain was sequenced for a study of radiotherapy plus CTLA-4 blockade in lung cancer. Sequencing was performed with immunoSEQ multiplex PCR; in TCRdb, only in-frame clones are kept and a portion is missing. The sample consists of 60,000 to 85,000 clones, approximately 86% of them appearing once. General study results and limits: Early clone dynamics of blood T cells, plus interferon-beta, reportedly predicted response best.

This clone was detected only once. Its target is unknown. The CDR3 contains 14 residues. V gene TRBV21-1 combines with J gene TRBJ2-3. TRBV21-1 is marked as a pseudogene. The TCR was taken from a human donor with non-small cell lung cancer who had stable disease on radiotherapy plus ipilimumab. The sample consisted of peripheral blood, taken from a patient treated with radiotherapy plus ipilimumab. In DNA form, the CDR3 reads TGTGCCAGGGTCGGGGGCCCACCGCAAGATACGCAGTATTTT. Its translation is CARVGGPPQDTQYF.